The 20 T cell receptor beta chains below all came from one sample that was sequenced in a study of T cells of healthy individuals. TCRdb reprocessed the 5' RACE reads with MiXCR, giving one entry per CDR3 protein. The sample yields fewer than 75,000 distinct CDR3 sequences, under 20% seen once. All receptors derive from a human donor in good health.

This clonotype appeared many times. CDR3 region: CASSDSGYMGDTQYF. The CDR3 DNA follows: TGTGCCAGCAGTGACTCCGGGTATATGGGAGATACGCAGTATTTT. The genes are TRBV6-4 and TRBJ2-3; D uncertain. V was cut by 0 bases and J by 5 bases, with 12 bases left in between. The CDR3 has 15 amino acids. Germline V lookup: CDR1 MRHNA, CDR2 SNTAGT.

This clonotype was recorded many times. The J gene is TRBJ1-1, the V gene TRBV7-9; D perhaps matches TRBD1 (6 bases). Germline lookup yields CDR1 SEHNR and CDR2 FQNEAQ (reference sequence). This CDR3 has 15 amino acids. With 1 base removed from V and 4 bases from J, the gap between germline ends came to 13 bases. The CDR3 DNA reads TGTGCCAGCAGCTTAGAGGGTGTCAGGGGCACTGAAGCTTTCTTT. Translating gives CASSLEGVRGTEAFF.

This clonotype was recorded at least ten times. V gene TRBV29-1 combines with J gene TRBJ1-5; TRBD1 aligns across 8 bases. CDR1 is SQVTM and CDR2 is ANQGSEA in the germline V gene. Trimming removed 6 bases from V and 1 base from J; junction bases left unmatched: 5. The length of the CDR3 is 14 residues. DNA of the CDR3: TGCAGCGTGATGACAGGGGTGAGCAATCAGCCCCAGCATTTT. Protein product: CSVMTGVSNQPQHF. Variable domain in full (rest from reference TRBV29-1 and TRBJ1-5): SAVISQKPSRDICQRGTSLTIQCQVDSQVTMMFWYRQQPGQSLTLIATANQGSEATYESGFVIDKFPISRPNLTFSTLTVSNMSPEDSSIYLCSVMTGVSNQPQHFGDGTRLSIL.

This clonotype was seen at least ten times. CDR3 in amino acids: CASSFPETGYSPLHF. The CDR3 nucleotides are TGTGCCAGCAGTTTCCCCGAGACAGGGTATTCACCCCTCCACTTT. The gene calls are TRBV6-6 and TRBJ1-6; the match to TRBD1 covers 7 bases. Looked up from germline, CDR1 is MNHNY and CDR2 is SVGAGI (reference sequence). The CDR3 sequence is 15 residues long. V lost 4 bases to trimming and J lost 8 bases; unmatched junction nucleotides: 8.

In this sample, this clonotype turned up a few times. This chain joins TRBV21-1 and TRBJ2-7; TRBD1, as called in the table, went unchecked against the DNA. TRBV21-1 is given as a pseudogene. This CDR3 spans 16 amino acids. CDR3 amino acids: CASSKKAPRQPYEQYF. The CDR3 coding sequence is TGTGCCAGCAGCAAAAAAGCACCCCGACAGCCTTACGAGCAGTACTTC.

This clonotype was seen many times. The chain uses TRBV29-1 and TRBJ1-2; D not resolved. The germline gives CDR1 SQVTM, CDR2 ANQGSEA. V shed 0 bases and J shed 7 bases, with 9 bases lying between them. The CDR3 totals 12 residues. The CDR3 sequence is CSVEDLGGGYTF. CDR3 DNA: TGCAGCGTTGAAGATCTGGGCGGTGGCTACACCTTC.

Concerning this clonotype itself: Possible read error: a much larger clone is one base away. V and J are TRBV5-5 and TRBJ2-4; D possibly matches TRBD1 or TRBD2 (5 bases each). The CDR3 runs to 15 residues. Germline CDR1 and CDR2: SGHKS and YYEKEE (reference sequence). The CDR3 protein is CANSPRGPAKNIQYF. Here the CDR3 DNA reads TGTGCCAACAGCCCGAGGGGCCCAGCCAAAAACATTCAGTACTTC.

This rearrangement joins TRBV12-5 to TRBJ1-1; D gene unclear. The germline V and J ends were trimmed by 6 bases and 0 bases, with 2 bases remaining between them. Germline CDR1 LGHNT, CDR2 FRNRAP. The CDR3 is made up of 11 amino acids. CDR3 loop: CASGMNTEAFF. In DNA form, the CDR3 reads TGTGCTAGTGGGATGAACACTGAAGCTTTCTTT.

This clonotype was seen more than once but under ten times. This chain links TRBV2 with TRBJ1-1, with 7 bases identical to TRBD1. The J segment lost 3 bases and the V segment lost 3 bases, leaving 4 bases of the junction unmatched. Germline CDR1 reads SNHLY; CDR2 reads FYNNEI. The CDR3 loop spans 14 amino acids. CDR3 sequence (DNA): TGTGCCAGCAGTGACGACAGGGCGGACACTGAAGCTTTCTTT. This codes for CASSDDRADTEAFF.

This clonotype came up many times. V and J are TRBV20-1 and TRBJ2-5; 13 nucleotides match TRBD2. The V segment lost 4 bases and the J segment 4 bases; nucleotides outside the gene matches: 9. The CDR3 consists of 16 residues. Germline CDR1 and CDR2: DFQATT and SNEGSKA (reference sequence). The CDR3 DNA reads as TGCAGTGCTATAGGACTAGCGGGAGTGGGGAGAGAGACCCAGTACTTC. Encoded protein: CSAIGLAGVGRETQYF.

In DNA form, the CDR3 reads TGTGCCAGCACCCTACGCGCGAACACCGGGGAGCTGTTTTTT. This codes for CASTLRANTGELFF. The chain couples TRBV5-5 to TRBJ2-2; D gene unclear. Trimming shortened V by 6 bases and J by 0 bases, and 9 bases separated the two germline ends. The CDR3 contains 14 residues. Germline CDR1 SGHKS, CDR2 YYEKEE (reference sequence).

This clonotype was observed many times. The V gene is TRBV20-1, the J gene TRBJ2-5; 12 positions agree with TRBD2. The V gene end was trimmed by 6 bases and the J gene end by 4 bases; junction bases not matched to a gene: 3. Germline values: CDR1 DFQATT, CDR2 SNEGSKA (reference sequence). The CDR3 contains 13 residues. The CDR3 protein is CSASTSGRETQYF. DNA of the CDR3: TGCAGTGCCTCGACTAGCGGGAGAGAGACCCAGTACTTC.

There are many counts of this clonotype. The chain has TRBV5-4 and TRBJ1-5; TRBD1 matches 9 bases. The CDR3 spans 15 residues. Germline CDR1 SGHNT, CDR2 YYREEE (reference sequence). Losses at the gene ends were 3 bases for V and 1 base for J; bases not matched to a gene: 2. This CDR3 reads CASSSGQGSNQPQHF. In DNA, the CDR3 is TGTGCCAGCAGCTCCGGACAGGGGAGCAATCAGCCCCAGCATTTT. The full variable domain, its missing parts supplied by reference TRBV5-4 and TRBJ1-5, is ETGVTQSPTHLIKTRGQQVTLRCSSQSGHNTVSWYQQALGQGPQFIFQYYREEENGRGNFPPRFSGLQFPNYSSELNVNALELDDSALYLCASSSGQGSNQPQHFGDGTRLSIL.

This clonotype was counted many times. Here the CDR3 reads CASSLRRNEQFF. The CDR3 DNA sequence: TGTGCCAGCAGTTTGAGGCGAAATGAGCAGTTCTTC. The chain links TRBV12-3 or TRBV12-4 to TRBJ2-1, with no clear D. The CDR3 length is 12 residues. V was clipped by 3 bases and J by 7 bases, with 7 bases between them.

This clonotype was detected many times. The chain couples TRBV28 to TRBJ2-1; D call uncertain. Germline V gene sequence: CDR1 MDHEN, CDR2 SYDVKM. V lost 3 bases, J lost 0 bases, and 9 bases lay in between. The CDR3 is 15 amino acids. This CDR3 reads CASSLVGYSYNEQFF. In DNA, the CDR3 is TGTGCCAGCAGTTTGGTGGGGTACTCCTACAATGAGCAGTTCTTC.

This clonotype was counted a few times. V usage is TRBV7-3 and J usage is TRBJ1-2; possibly TRBD1 for D (5 bases). CDR3 length: 15 amino acids. The germline V gene encodes CDR1 SGHTA and CDR2 FQGTGA. Trimming took off 1 base at V and 4 bases at J, with 13 bases between the two ends. As DNA, the CDR3 is TGTGCCAGCAGCTTAATCCCCGACAGTCCCTATGGCTACACCTTC. Translating gives CASSLIPDSPYGYTF. The variable domain in full, with the rest retrieved from reference TRBV7-3 and TRBJ1-2, is GAGVSQTPSNKVTEKGKYVELRCDPISGHTALYWYRQSLGQGPEFLIYFQGTGAADDSGLPNDRFFAVRPEGSVSTLKIQRTERGDSAVYLCASSLIPDSPYGYTFGSGTRLTVV.

This clonotype was recorded once. The V and J genes are TRBV12-3 or TRBV12-4 and TRBJ1-5, with unresolved D. With 5 bases removed from V and 4 bases from J, the gap between germline ends came to 12 bases. This CDR3 has 14 residues. CDR3 DNA: TGTGCCAGCAGTCTCAGACACCTAAATCAGCCCCAGCATTTT. The encoded protein is CASSLRHLNQPQHF.

This clonotype was counted between two and nine times. V is TRBV3-1 and J is TRBJ2-1; TRBD2 agrees at 11 bases. V was pared by 5 bases and J by 7 bases, with 7 bases of the junction left unmatched. Germline values: CDR1 LGHDT, CDR2 YNNKEL (reference sequence). This CDR3 has 15 residues. The chain's CDR3 is CASSRTSGGTNEQFF. For the CDR3, the DNA is TGTGCCAGCAGCAGAACTAGCGGGGGCACAAATGAGCAGTTCTTC.

This clonotype occurred many times. The chain has TRBV7-9 and TRBJ1-1; 7 bases are a match to TRBD1. CDR3 length equals 13 residues. CDR1 and CDR2 from the germline V gene are SEHNR and FQNEAQ (reference sequence). With 4 bases clipped from V and 6 bases from J, the junction kept 5 bases outside the gene matches. The CDR3 DNA reads TGTGCCAGCAGCTCTGGACAGGTTCCTGAAGCTTTCTTT. As protein: CASSSGQVPEAFF.

Worth noting for this clonotype: Possible read error: a much larger clone is one base away. The chain recombines TRBV9 with TRBJ1-2, with 11 bases fitting TRBD1. The CDR3 is made up of 17 amino acids. Germline CDR1 and CDR2: SGDLS and YYNGEE. The CDR3 sequence is CASSVRTGGGGSYGYNF. The CDR3 region has the DNA TGTGCCAGCAGCGTTAGGACAGGGGGCGGTGGCAGCTATGGCTACAACTTC.